The 27 T cell receptor beta chains reported below all come from one sample, sequenced in a study of T cells in Graves' hyperthyroidism and ophthalmopathy. Using RNA transcripts as the source, TCR beta CDR3 regions were amplified. TCR CDR3 underwent first-round RT-PCR with the HTBI primer set. Each CDR3 protein gets one entry after TCRdb re-called the multiplex PCR reads with MiXCR. The repertoire holds fewer than 900,000 distinct CDR3 sequences, roughly a sixth seen once, with approximately 16% in the top ten. Sequenced material: blood. All receptors derive from a woman in her forties or fifties with Graves' hyperthyroidism that later progressed to Graves' ophthalmopathy.

Of note for this clonotype: Sequence at one end of the junction differs from germline and may be a read error. The chain employs TRBV10-2 and TRBJ2-5, with 8 bases matching TRBD1. Looked up from germline, CDR1 is WSHSY and CDR2 is SAAADI. This CDR3 is 14 amino acids long. The CDR3 nucleotides are TGCGCCAGCAGTGAGCAGGGGGCGCAAGGGACCCAGTACTTC. Translating gives CASSEQGAQGTQYF.

This clonotype was observed a few times. This chain uses TRBV20-1 with TRBJ2-2; perhaps TRBD2 as D (5 bases). V was trimmed by 5 bases and J by 2 bases, leaving 9 bases between them. CDR3 length: 13 amino acids. Germline lookup yields CDR1 DFQATT and CDR2 SNEGSKA (reference sequence). CDR3 protein: CSARTQNTGELFF. As DNA, the CDR3 is TGCAGTGCTCGGACTCAAAACACCGGGGAGCTGTTTTTT.

V and J are TRBV20-1 and TRBJ1-4; TRBD1 matches at 9 bases. The CDR3 sequence is 15 residues long. Germline trimming cut 2 bases from V and 7 bases from J; bases unmatched to any gene: 8. Per germline, CDR1 DFQATT and CDR2 SNEGSKA (reference sequence). The CDR3 is CSARIFGTGFEKLFF. CDR3 DNA sequence: TGCAGTGCTAGAATATTCGGGACAGGGTTTGAAAAACTGTTTTTT.

In its sample, this clonotype was seen many times. The chain couples TRBV7-9 to TRBJ2-2; 8 nucleotides align to TRBD2. Germline trimming cut 6 bases from V and 3 bases from J; bases unmatched to any gene: 9. CDR1 is SEHNR, CDR2 FQNEAQ, per germline (reference sequence). The CDR3 totals 16 residues. CDR3 in amino acids: CASRTRGGPDTGELFF. CDR3 DNA: TGTGCCAGCAGGACTCGGGGGGGGCCGGACACCGGGGAGCTGTTTTTT.

This clonotype was recorded a few times. V is TRBV6-2 or TRBV6-3 and J is TRBJ2-1, with 7 bases that match TRBD2. This CDR3 is 15 amino acids long. Germline loops: CDR1 MNHEY, CDR2 SVGEGT. Trimming took 2 bases from V and 4 from J; bases not matched to a gene: 5. The CDR3 bases are TGTGCCAGCAGTTACGTGGGAGGGGTTTACAATGAGCAGTTCTTC. Encoded protein: CASSYVGGVYNEQFF.

This clonotype was counted a few times. V is TRBV5-1 and J is TRBJ1-4; TRBD1 might be the D (5 bases). The CDR3 is made up of 15 amino acids. Per germline, CDR1 SGHRS and CDR2 YFSETQ. V was cut by 4 bases and J by 4 bases, with 14 bases left in between. CDR3 amino acids: CASSGGLSYNEKLFF. CDR3 in DNA: TGCGCCAGCAGCGGGGGACTGAGTTATAATGAAAAACTGTTTTTT.

This clonotype was counted at least ten times. The rearrangement joins TRBV5-1 to TRBJ2-2; D possibly corresponds to TRBD1 (6 bases). This CDR3 has 16 amino acids. The V gene lost 1 base and the J gene lost 2 bases, with 12 bases spanning the gap. Germline values: CDR1 SGHRS, CDR2 YFSETQ. The CDR3 bases are TGCGCCAGCAGCTTGAGGACAGTAGGAAACACCGGGGAGCTGTTTTTT. This gives the protein CASSLRTVGNTGELFF.

In this sample, this clonotype turned up a few times. The V call is TRBV16, the J call TRBJ2-7; 10 bases line up with TRBD1. This CDR3 spans 14 amino acids. Trimming cost V 3 bases and J 4 bases; bases outside gene matches: 3. The germline CDR1 and CDR2 sequences are KGHSY and FQNENV. The CDR3 loop reads CASSHGTGVYEQYF. The CDR3 DNA follows: TGTGCCAGCAGCCACGGGACAGGGGTATACGAGCAGTACTTC.

This clonotype occurred many times. This sequence joins TRBV6-1 and TRBJ1-2; TRBD1 aligns across 8 bases. This CDR3 is built from 16 residues. Germline V lookup: CDR1 MNHNS, CDR2 SASEGT. The V gene end was trimmed by 3 bases and the J gene end by 3 bases; junction bases not matched to a gene: 9. The CDR3 DNA follows: TGTGCCAGCAGTGACCTGCCGGGACAGGCCTACTATGGCTACACCTTC. Its translation: CASSDLPGQAYYGYTF.

The chain recombines TRBV20-1 with TRBJ1-2; 8 bases align to TRBD1. The trim removed 5 bases at V and 0 bases at J, leaving 8 bases unmatched. CDR1 DFQATT and CDR2 SNEGSKA come from the germline V gene (reference sequence). CDR3 size: 15 residues. The CDR3 sequence: CSARTSDRANYGYTF. The CDR3 nucleotides read TGCAGTGCTCGAACCTCGGACAGGGCTAACTATGGCTACACCTTC.

The V call is TRBV5-6, the J call TRBJ2-3, with 10 positions matching TRBD2. V shed 4 bases, J shed 4 bases, and the junction held 9 bases outside the gene matches. Looked up from germline, CDR1 is SGHDT and CDR2 is YYEEEE. CDR3 size: 16 residues. The DNA for the CDR3 is TGTGCCAGCAGCCAGACAGGGACTAGCGTAGCAGATACGCAGTATTTT. Residues: CASSQTGTSVADTQYF.

This clonotype was detected many times. The rearrangement links TRBV3-1 to TRBJ2-5; TRBD2 agrees at 13 bases. The length of the CDR3 is 16 residues. Germline values: CDR1 LGHDT, CDR2 YNNKEL (reference sequence). Trimming at V came to 0 bases and at J to 6 bases, leaving 4 bases not matched to a gene. CDR3 nucleotides: TGTGCCAGCAGCCAAGAACTAGCGGGGGGGCCGAAGACCCAGTACTTC. Its protein is CASSQELAGGPKTQYF.

In its sample, this clonotype was seen a few times. The chain recombines TRBV9 with TRBJ2-1; D may match TRBD1 or TRBD2 (5 bases each). CDR3 length equals 16 residues. Trimming took off 0 bases at V and 6 bases at J, with 16 bases between the two ends. Germline V gene lookup returns CDR1 SGDLS and CDR2 YYNGEE. For the CDR3, the DNA is TGTGCCAGCAGCGTAGCGGACAAACCAGCGGCCAATGAGCAGTTCTTC. Translating gives CASSVADKPAANEQFF.

The V and J genes are TRBV29-1 and TRBJ1-3, with TRBD1 as a possible D gene (5 bases). The CDR3 sequence is 13 residues long. Germline CDR1 and CDR2: SQVTM and ANQGSEA. V was cut by 6 bases and J by 0 bases, with 9 bases left in between. The CDR3 loop is CSVADISGNTIYF. In DNA, the CDR3 is TGCAGCGTGGCGGACATCTCTGGAAACACCATATATTTT.

In its sample, this clonotype was seen many times. The V call is TRBV7-9, the J call TRBJ2-7; TRBD2 agrees at 7 bases. Germline V gene data show CDR1 as SEHNR and CDR2 as FQNEAQ (reference sequence). The CDR3 consists of 15 residues. Trimming took 8 bases from V and 4 from J; bases not matched to a gene: 14. The DNA of the CDR3 is TGTGCCAGCCAGCGAGGGCTAGCGGACACATACGAGCAGTACTTC. Protein product: CASQRGLADTYEQYF. Combining the CDR3 with reference TRBV7-9 and TRBJ2-7 gives the whole variable domain DTGVSQNPRHKITKRGQNVTFRCDPISEHNRLYWYRQTLGQGPEFLTYFQNEAQLEKSRLLSDRFSAERPKGSFSTLEIQRTEQGDSAMYLCASQRGLADTYEQYFGPGTRLTVT.

This clonotype was observed a handful of times. The chain links TRBV4-1 to TRBJ2-7; TRBD1 might be the D (6 bases). This CDR3 region has 14 residues. V lost 4 bases and J lost 5, with 15 bases in between. Germline CDR1 reads MGHRA; CDR2 reads YSYEKL. CDR3 region: CASSPMRGFDEQYF. Here the CDR3 DNA reads TGCGCCAGCAGCCCAATGAGGGGGTTCGACGAGCAGTACTTC.

This clonotype came up many times. This chain links TRBV2 with TRBJ1-1, with D uncertain. V was clipped by 5 bases and J by 0 bases, with 10 bases between them. Germline assignment: CDR1 SNHLY and CDR2 FYNNEI. The CDR3 is 14 amino acids. CDR3 protein: CASSKDGMNTEAFF. The CDR3 DNA reads TGTGCCAGCAGTAAGGACGGGATGAACACTGAAGCTTTCTTT.

Ten or more counts support this clonotype. The rearrangement links TRBV7-2 to TRBJ1-2; 9 nucleotides agree with TRBD1. The CDR3 sequence is 16 residues long. Unmatched junction bases numbered 10, after V lost 3 bases and J lost 5 bases. Germline values: CDR1 SGHTA, CDR2 FQGNSA. The CDR3 here is CASSFAPRDRAYGYTF. The CDR3 DNA reads as TGTGCCAGCAGCTTTGCGCCCCGGGACAGGGCTTATGGCTACACCTTC.

This clonotype has only a few counts. The chain joins TRBV7-3 to TRBJ2-3, with D hard to call. This CDR3 is built from 14 residues. V lost 5 bases to trimming and J lost 2 bases, with 11 bases between them. The germline CDR1 and CDR2 sequences are SGHTA and FQGTGA. CDR3 sequence (DNA): TGTGCCAGCAGCGTGCTGGGATCCACAGATACGCAGTATTTT. Translation: CASSVLGSTDTQYF. Based on the CDR3 plus reference TRBV7-3 and TRBJ2-3, the full variable domain is GAGVSQTPSNKVTEKGKYVELRCDPISGHTALYWYRQSLGQGPEFLIYFQGTGAADDSGLPNDRFFAVRPEGSVSTLKIQRTERGDSAVYLCASSVLGSTDTQYFGPGTRLTVL.

The sample holds many counts of this clonotype. This sequence joins TRBV3-1 and TRBJ1-2; weak D call: TRBD1 (5 bases). From germline, CDR1 is LGHDT and CDR2 YNNKEL (reference sequence). The CDR3 runs to 14 residues. V lost 4 bases to trimming and J lost 8 bases, with 17 bases between them. The CDR3 DNA is TGTGCCAGCAGCCGCACGACAGCCCCCCGGGGCTACACCTTC. Translating it yields CASSRTTAPRGYTF.

This clonotype was observed a few times. V is TRBV6-2 or TRBV6-3 and J is TRBJ2-3; D remains ambiguous. V was trimmed by 6 bases and J by 3 bases, leaving 13 bases between them. Per the germline V gene, CDR1 is MNHEY and CDR2 is SVGEGT. The CDR3 has 14 amino acids. The CDR3 region is CASSRLKETDTQYF. The CDR3 DNA follows: TGTGCCAGCAGCCGCCTTAAGGAGACAGATACGCAGTATTTT.

This chain connects TRBV2 to TRBJ2-1, with D possibly TRBD2 on 5 matching bases. Looked up from germline, CDR1 is SNHLY and CDR2 is FYNNEI. Trimming left V 10 bases short and J 5 bases short, with 18 bases between. The CDR3 contains 14 residues. DNA of the CDR3: TGTGCCATTAGGGCGGGCTTTTACGACAATGAGCAGTTCTTC. Translation: CAIRAGFYDNEQFF.

The table lists this clonotype with a few counts. A much larger clone sits a single nucleotide away, making a read error possible. V usage is TRBV2 and J usage is TRBJ2-2, with 7 nucleotides matching TRBD1. CDR1 and CDR2 from the germline V gene are SNHLY and FYNNEI. The CDR3 sequence is 13 residues long. Losses at the gene ends were 10 bases for V and 3 bases for J; bases not matched to a gene: 5. The CDR3 nucleotides are TGTGCCACCGGGACAGCGTACACCGGGGAGCTGTTTTTT. Translating gives CATGTAYTGELFF.

This clonotype was detected a few times. This chain connects TRBV29-1 to TRBJ2-2; D is ambiguous. V lost 4 bases and J 5 bases, leaving 17 bases between the germline ends. The CDR3 runs to 15 residues. Germline V gene lookup returns CDR1 SQVTM and CDR2 ANQGSEA. The CDR3 here is CSVGRSGVETGELFF. Written as DNA, the CDR3 is TGCAGCGTTGGACGGAGTGGGGTCGAGACCGGGGAGCTGTTTTTT.

This chain joins TRBV5-1 and TRBJ2-7; 8 positions agree with TRBD1. V lost 4 bases and J lost 3; bases outside the gene matches: 9. CDR3 size: 15 residues. Looked up from germline, CDR1 is SGHRS and CDR2 is YFSETQ. This CDR3 is CASSQLAGTGYEQYF. CDR3 bases: TGCGCCAGCAGCCAACTGGCGGGGACAGGCTACGAGCAGTACTTC.

Note on this clonotype: At one of its ends the junction is not consistent with the germline gene, which may arise from a read error. The chain joins TRBV6-5 to TRBJ2-1; perhaps D is TRBD1 or TRBD2 (5 bases each). CDR3 length equals 14 residues. From germline, CDR1 is MNHEY and CDR2 SVGAGI. The CDR3 protein is CVSSTRPLGGEQFF. The CDR3, as DNA: TGTGTCAGCAGTACTCGACCCCTTGGGGGTGAGCAGTTCTTC.

Only a few counts were recorded for this clonotype. The gene calls are TRBV9 and TRBJ1-1, with D perhaps matching TRBD1 (5 bases). The germline V gene encodes CDR1 SGDLS and CDR2 YYNGEE. The CDR3 is 15 amino acids. Trimming shortened V by 0 bases and J by 1 base, and 10 bases separated the two germline ends. The CDR3 loop reads CASSVARARNTEAFF. The CDR3, as DNA: TGTGCCAGCAGCGTAGCCAGGGCCCGGAACACTGAAGCTTTCTTT.